This T cell receptor (beta chain) appears in the sequencing data of a study of cytomegalovirus exposure and HLA in healthy donors. General study results and limits: An observed cluster of highly shared sequence variants was recorded as a likely sequencing artifact.

Concerning this clone itself: Its antigen is still unknown.

The PCR contained 60 Vbeta and 13 Jbeta primers. Profiled with immunoSEQ multiplex PCR; TCRdb holds only in-frame clones, not every one. This sample has some 100,000 clones; under 80% occur once, and the top ten carry 4% to 5.5%. Per the germline V gene, CDR1 is SGHDN and CDR2 is FVKESK. The ends lost 1 base at V and 3 bases at J; junction bases unmatched: 3. The CDR3 loop spans 14 amino acids. The TCR originated in a young woman in good health and CMV-seropositive. V and J are TRBV14 and TRBJ2-7, with 7 bases fitting TRBD1. The sample taken for sequencing was PBMCs. CDR3 amino acids: CASSQGQGVYEQYF. The CDR3 DNA sequence: TGTGCCAGCAGCCAAGGACAGGGAGTCTACGAGCAGTACTTC.